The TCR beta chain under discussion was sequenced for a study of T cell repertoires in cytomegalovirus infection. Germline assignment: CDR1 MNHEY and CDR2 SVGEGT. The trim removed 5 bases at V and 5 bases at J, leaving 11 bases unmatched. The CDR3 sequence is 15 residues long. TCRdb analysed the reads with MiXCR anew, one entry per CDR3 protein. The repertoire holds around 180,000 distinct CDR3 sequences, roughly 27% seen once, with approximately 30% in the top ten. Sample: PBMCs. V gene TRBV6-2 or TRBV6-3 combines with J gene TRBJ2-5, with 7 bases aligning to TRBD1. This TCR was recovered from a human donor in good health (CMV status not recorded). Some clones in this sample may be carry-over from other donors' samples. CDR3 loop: CASSTRTGLGETQYF. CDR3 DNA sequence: TGTGCCAGCAGTACCCGGACAGGCCTAGGGGAGACCCAGTACTTC.